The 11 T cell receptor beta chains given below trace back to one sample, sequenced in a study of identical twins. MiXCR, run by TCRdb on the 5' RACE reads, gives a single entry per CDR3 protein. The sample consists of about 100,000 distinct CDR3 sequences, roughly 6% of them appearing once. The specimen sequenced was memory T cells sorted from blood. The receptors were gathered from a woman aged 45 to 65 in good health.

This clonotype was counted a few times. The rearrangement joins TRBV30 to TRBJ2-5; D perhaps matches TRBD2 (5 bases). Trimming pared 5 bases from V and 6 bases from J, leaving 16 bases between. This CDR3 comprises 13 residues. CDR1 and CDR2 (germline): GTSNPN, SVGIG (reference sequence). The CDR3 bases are TGTGCCTGGGGGAGACCCTCCCCCAAGACCCAGTACTTC. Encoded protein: CAWGRPSPKTQYF.

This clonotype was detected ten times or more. The DNA for the CDR3 is TGTGCCAGCAGCCATATTAGCGGGTCCGGCGAGCAGTACTTC. It specifies CASSHISGSGEQYF. The chain links TRBV5-6 to TRBJ2-7; 7 bases fit TRBD2. The CDR3 contains 14 residues. Germline loops: CDR1 SGHDT, CDR2 YYEEEE. V lost 4 bases and J lost 6; bases outside the gene matches: 10. The complete variable domain, with remaining parts taken from reference TRBV5-6 and TRBJ2-7, reads DAGVTQSPTHLIKTRGQQVTLRCSPKSGHDTVSWYQQALGQGPQFIFQYYEEEERQRGNFPDRFSGHQFPNYSSELNVNALLLGDSALYLCASSHISGSGEQYFGPGTRLTVT.

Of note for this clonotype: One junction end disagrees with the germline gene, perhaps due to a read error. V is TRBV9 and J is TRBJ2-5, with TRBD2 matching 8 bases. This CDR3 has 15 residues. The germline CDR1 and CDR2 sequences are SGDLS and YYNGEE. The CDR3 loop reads CTSSVAAGAVETQYF. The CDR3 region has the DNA TGTACCAGCAGCGTAGCAGCGGGGGCAGTCGAGACCCAGTACTTC.

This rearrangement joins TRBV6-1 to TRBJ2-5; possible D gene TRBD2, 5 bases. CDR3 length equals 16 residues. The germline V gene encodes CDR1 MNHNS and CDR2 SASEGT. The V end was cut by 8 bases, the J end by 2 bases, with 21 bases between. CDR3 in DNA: TGTGCCAGCTCACACTTGATCGAGACGGGGCAAGAGACCCAGTACTTC. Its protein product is CASSHLIETGQETQYF.

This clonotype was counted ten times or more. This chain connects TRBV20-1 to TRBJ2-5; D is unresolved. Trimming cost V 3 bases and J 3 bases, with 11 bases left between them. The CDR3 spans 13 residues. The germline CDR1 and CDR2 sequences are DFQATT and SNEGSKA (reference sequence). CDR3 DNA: TGCAGTGCTAGTTCGACCCTAAAAGAGACCCAGTACTTC. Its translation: CSASSTLKETQYF.

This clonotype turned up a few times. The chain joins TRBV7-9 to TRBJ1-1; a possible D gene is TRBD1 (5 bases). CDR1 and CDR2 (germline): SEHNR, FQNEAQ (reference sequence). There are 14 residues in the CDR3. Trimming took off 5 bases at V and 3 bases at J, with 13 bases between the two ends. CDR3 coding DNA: TGTGCCAGCAGCCTTTGGGGCGGGGACACTGAAGCTTTCTTT. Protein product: CASSLWGGDTEAFF.

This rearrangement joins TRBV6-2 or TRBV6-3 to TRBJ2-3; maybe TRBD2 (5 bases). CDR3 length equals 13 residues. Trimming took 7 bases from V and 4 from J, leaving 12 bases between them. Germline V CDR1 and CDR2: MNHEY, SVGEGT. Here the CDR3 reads CASKASRADTQYF. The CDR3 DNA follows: TGTGCCAGCAAGGCTAGCCGGGCAGATACGCAGTATTTT.

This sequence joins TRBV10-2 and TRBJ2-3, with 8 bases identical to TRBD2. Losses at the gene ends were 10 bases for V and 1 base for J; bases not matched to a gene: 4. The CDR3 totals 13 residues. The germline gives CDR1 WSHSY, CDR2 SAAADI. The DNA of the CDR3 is TGCGCCACGAGGACTAGCCGCACAGATACGCAGTATTTT. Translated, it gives CATRTSRTDTQYF.

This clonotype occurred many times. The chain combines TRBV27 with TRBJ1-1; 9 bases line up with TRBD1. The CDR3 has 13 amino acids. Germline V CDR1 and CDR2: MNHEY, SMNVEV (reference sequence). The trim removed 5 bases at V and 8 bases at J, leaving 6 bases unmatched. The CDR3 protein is CASSLGQGGEAFF. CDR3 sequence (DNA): TGTGCCAGCAGTCTGGGACAGGGTGGGGAAGCTTTCTTT.

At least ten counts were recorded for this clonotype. Here the CDR3 DNA reads TGTGCCACCGCCCAAGGACAGGAGCTCACAGATACGCAGTATTTT. Translated, it gives CATAQGQELTDTQYF. The chain links TRBV24-1 to TRBJ2-3, with TRBD1 matching 7 bases. The trim removed 9 bases at V and 2 bases at J, leaving 10 bases unmatched. This CDR3 has 15 residues. The germline V gene encodes CDR1 KGHDR and CDR2 SFDVKD.

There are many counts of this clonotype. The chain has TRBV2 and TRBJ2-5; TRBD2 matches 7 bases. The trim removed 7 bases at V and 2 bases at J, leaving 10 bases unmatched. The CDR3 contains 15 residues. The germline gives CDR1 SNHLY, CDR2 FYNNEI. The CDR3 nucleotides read TGTGCCAGCATGGTGGCTAGCGGATCTCAAGAGACCCAGTACTTC. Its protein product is CASMVASGSQETQYF.